Below are 32 T cell receptor beta chains sequenced from a single sample in a study of cytomegalovirus exposure and HLA in healthy donors. PCR was performed using 60 Vbeta and 13 Jbeta primers. Sequenced by immunoSEQ multiplex PCR; TCRdb stores in-frame clones only, minus some. The sample carries roughly 160,000 clones, 77% recorded once. What was sequenced was PBMCs. Receptor source: a woman in her 30s in good health and CMV-seronegative.

This chain connects TRBV9 to TRBJ2-3, with TRBD2 as a possible D gene (5 bases). V dropped 0 bases and J dropped 2 bases, with 10 bases sitting between them. The CDR3 spans 15 residues. Germline CDR1 SGDLS, CDR2 YYNGEE. The CDR3 sequence is CASSVVGLSTDTQYF. Here the CDR3 DNA reads TGTGCCAGCAGCGTAGTTGGACTTTCCACAGATACGCAGTATTTT.

V is TRBV5-1 and J is TRBJ1-3; 7 bases align to TRBD1. V lost 1 base to trimming and J lost 4 bases; unmatched junction nucleotides: 5. CDR3 length: 15 residues. Germline V gene lookup returns CDR1 SGHRS and CDR2 YFSETQ. This CDR3 reads CASSLLRQGGNTIYF. CDR3 coding DNA: TGCGCCAGCAGCTTGCTACGACAGGGAGGAAACACCATATATTTT. Based on the CDR3 plus reference TRBV5-1 and TRBJ1-3, the full variable domain is KAGVTQTPRYLIKTRGQQVTLSCSPISGHRSVSWYQQTPGQGLQFLFEYFSETQRNKGNFPGRFSGRQFSNSRSEMNVSTLELGDSALYLCASSLLRQGGNTIYFGEGSWLTVV.

The rearrangement joins TRBV19 to TRBJ1-2; D is uncertain. Trimming took off 5 bases at V and 8 bases at J, with 12 bases between the two ends. Germline V gene sequence: CDR1 LNHDA, CDR2 SQIVND (reference sequence). This CDR3 is 12 amino acids long. The chain's CDR3 is CASSLAAGGYTF. CDR3 in DNA: TGTGCCAGTAGTTTGGCCGCAGGAGGCTACACCTTC. Complete variable domain (other parts from reference TRBV19 and TRBJ1-2): DGGITQSPKYLFRKEGQNVTLSCEQNLNHDAMYWYRQDPGQGLRLIYYSQIVNDFQKGDIAEGYSVSREKKESFPLTVTSAQKNPTAFYLCASSLAAGGYTFGSGTRLTVV.

The chain is built from TRBV6-1 and TRBJ1-5; D perhaps matches TRBD1 (6 bases). This CDR3 is built from 13 residues. Trimming removed 5 bases at V and 6 bases at J, with 11 bases between. Germline V gene sequence: CDR1 MNHNS, CDR2 SASEGT. The CDR3 coding sequence is TGTGCCAGCAGTCGATCAGGGGTTCAGCCCCAGCATTTT. This sequence encodes CASSRSGVQPQHF.

The chain couples TRBV27 to TRBJ2-1, with 8 nucleotides matching TRBD2. The CDR3 runs 13 residues. The germline CDR1 and CDR2 sequences are MNHEY and SMNVEV (reference sequence). V dropped 3 bases and J dropped 10; count of bases not matched to a gene: 5. The CDR3 spells CASSFFGGVEQFF. In DNA form, the CDR3 reads TGTGCCAGCAGTTTCTTCGGGGGGGTAGAGCAGTTCTTC.

V gene TRBV13 combines with J gene TRBJ1-3, with D uncertain. The V and J ends lost 6 bases and 3 bases respectively, with 6 bases between them. There are 12 residues in the CDR3. Germline CDR1 PRHDT, CDR2 FYEKMQ (reference sequence). Here the CDR3 DNA reads TGTGCCAGCAGGGGGAGTGGAAACACCATATATTTT. As protein: CASRGSGNTIYF.

V gene TRBV7-3 combines with J gene TRBJ2-5, with 8 bases aligning to TRBD2. The CDR3 contains 17 residues. V was pared by 1 base and J by 2 bases, with 9 bases of the junction left unmatched. Per germline, CDR1 SGHTA and CDR2 FQGTGA. CDR3 residues: CASSLKGIAGSQETQYF. Written as DNA, the CDR3 is TGTGCCAGCAGCTTAAAGGGTATAGCGGGATCTCAAGAGACCCAGTACTTC.

The genes are TRBV5-1 and TRBJ1-1, with 9 bases lining up with TRBD1. Germline V gene data show CDR1 as SGHRS and CDR2 as YFSETQ. The junction had 4 bases not matched to a gene; V was cut back by 4 bases and J by 3 bases. The CDR3 is 14 residues long. Written as DNA, the CDR3 is TGCGCCAGCAGCCGTGGGACAGGGTACACTGAAGCTTTCTTT. Its translation: CASSRGTGYTEAFF.

The genes are TRBV7-8 and TRBJ1-2; D may be TRBD1 (5 bases). Germline V gene sequence: CDR1 SGHVS, CDR2 FQNEAQ. The CDR3 totals 17 residues. Trimming stripped 5 bases from V and 2 bases from J, with 21 bases between. The CDR3 protein is CASSQGGRERFNYGYTF. The CDR3, as DNA: TGTGCCAGCAGCCAGGGAGGTAGGGAACGTTTCAACTATGGCTACACCTTC.

This clone occurred once. The rearrangement links TRBV5-5 to TRBJ2-7, with 7 bases identical to TRBD1. Germline values: CDR1 SGHKS, CDR2 YYEKEE (reference sequence). The CDR3 loop spans 14 amino acids. The V segment lost 4 bases and the J segment 3 bases; nucleotides outside the gene matches: 7. This chain's CDR3 is CASSPIGTDYEQYF. The CDR3 bases are TGTGCCAGCAGCCCTATCGGGACAGACTACGAGCAGTACTTC.

The J gene is TRBJ2-2, the V gene TRBV29-1; D gene ambiguous. V lost 6 bases, J lost 5 bases, and 16 bases lay in between. In germline, CDR1 is SQVTM, CDR2 ANQGSEA. This CDR3 comprises 14 residues. CDR3 DNA sequence: TGCAGCGTCTCGGGTCGGCTAACTACCGGGGAGCTGTTTTTT. Translating gives CSVSGRLTTGELFF.

This rearrangement joins TRBV9 to TRBJ2-1; TRBD2 matches at 7 bases. Germline values: CDR1 SGDLS, CDR2 YYNGEE. V lost 3 bases, J lost 3 bases, and 9 bases stayed unmatched. The CDR3 consists of 16 residues. CDR3 sequence (DNA): TGTGCCAGCAGCGCCAAGGGACTAAACCGCTACAATGAGCAGTTCTTC. Its translation: CASSAKGLNRYNEQFF. Based on the CDR3 plus reference TRBV9 and TRBJ2-1, the full variable domain is DSGVTQTPKHLITATGQRVTLRCSPRSGDLSVYWYQQSLDQGLQFLIQYYNGEERAKGNILERFSAQQFPDLHSELNLSSLELGDSALYFCASSAKGLNRYNEQFFGPGTRLTVL.

This clone has a handful of counts. The genes are TRBV6-5 and TRBJ1-1; possibly TRBD1 for D (5 bases). The CDR3 consists of 13 residues. Germline CDR1 and CDR2: MNHEY and SVGAGI. V dropped 0 bases and J dropped 5 bases, with 7 bases sitting between them. CDR3 sequence reads: CASSYSRQTEAFF. CDR3 sequence (DNA): TGTGCCAGCAGTTACTCAAGACAGACTGAAGCTTTCTTT.

The rearrangement joins TRBV7-9 to TRBJ2-7; TRBD2 might be the D (6 bases). Trimming removed 1 base from V and 2 bases from J, with 9 bases in between. The CDR3 is made up of 14 amino acids. The V gene's germline CDR1 is SEHNR and CDR2 FQNEAQ (reference sequence). The CDR3 spells CASSLGGVAYEQYF. CDR3 DNA sequence: TGTGCCAGCAGCTTAGGGGGGGTGGCCTACGAGCAGTACTTC.

This chain joins TRBV6-5 and TRBJ1-2; unclear D gene. The V gene lost 2 bases and the J gene lost 0 bases, with 7 bases spanning the gap. CDR1 MNHEY and CDR2 SVGAGI come from the germline V gene. The CDR3 sequence is 14 residues long. CDR3 coding DNA: TGTGCCAGCAGTTACCGAAGAGCTAACTATGGCTACACCTTC. Translated, it gives CASSYRRANYGYTF.

The V and J genes are TRBV29-1 and TRBJ1-2; no reliable D call. Germline V CDR1 and CDR2: SQVTM, ANQGSEA. The CDR3 runs to 13 residues. Trimming took 1 base from V and 2 from J, leaving 8 bases between them. The CDR3 protein is CSVEGSVNYGYTF. As DNA, the CDR3 is TGCAGCGTTGAAGGGAGCGTAAACTATGGCTACACCTTC.

This chain joins TRBV2 and TRBJ1-3; no clear D gene. V was pared by 8 bases and J by 2 bases, with 10 bases between. There are 13 residues in the CDR3. CDR1 SNHLY and CDR2 FYNNEI come from the germline V gene. CDR3 in amino acids: CASGGITGNTIYF. The CDR3 DNA reads as TGTGCCAGCGGAGGGATAACTGGAAACACCATATATTTT.

The chain carries TRBV4-1 and TRBJ2-1; 9 nucleotides match TRBD1. V trimming: 4 bases; J trimming: 3 bases; junction bases outside the gene matches: 4. Per germline, CDR1 MGHRA and CDR2 YSYEKL. The CDR3 spans 15 residues. The CDR3 spells CASSPQGALYNEQFF. The CDR3 DNA reads as TGCGCCAGCAGCCCACAGGGGGCCCTCTACAATGAGCAGTTCTTC.

This clone has at least ten counts. The gene calls are TRBV4-3 and TRBJ2-7, with 8 bases aligning to TRBD1. The V and J ends lost 1 base and 3 bases, in that order; junction bases with no gene match: 5. In germline, CDR1 is LGHNA, CDR2 YSLEER. This CDR3 has 15 residues. The CDR3 region is CASSQGTGWDYEQYF. DNA for the CDR3: TGCGCCAGCAGCCAAGGGACAGGGTGGGACTACGAGCAGTACTTC.

This clone has a handful of counts. The chain has TRBV29-1 and TRBJ2-3; unclear D gene. V lost 3 bases, J lost 5 bases, and 3 bases lay in between. This CDR3 is built from 10 residues. The germline gives CDR1 SQVTM, CDR2 ANQGSEA. DNA of the CDR3: TGCAGCGTTGATCGAGATACGCAGTATTTT. Its translation is CSVDRDTQYF.

The rearrangement joins TRBV14 to TRBJ2-1; D is possibly TRBD2 (5 bases). V was cut by 0 bases and J by 10 bases, with 10 bases left in between. The CDR3 consists of 13 residues. Looked up from germline, CDR1 is SGHDN and CDR2 is FVKESK. CDR3 coding DNA: TGTGCCAGCAGCCAAGATCTTGGGAGAGAGCAGTTCTTC. Its protein product is CASSQDLGREQFF. The variable domain in full, completed from reference TRBV14 and TRBJ2-1, reads EAGVTQFPSHSVIEKGQTVTLRCDPISGHDNLYWYRRVMGKEIKFLLHFVKESKQDESGMPNNRFLAERTGGTYSTLKVQPAELEDSGVYFCASSQDLGREQFFGPGTRLTVL.

This chain joins TRBV13 and TRBJ1-5; weak D call: TRBD1 (6 bases). The CDR3 is made up of 15 amino acids. The V and J ends lost 0 bases and 4 bases respectively, with 10 bases between them. The germline gives CDR1 PRHDT, CDR2 FYEKMQ (reference sequence). The CDR3 DNA is TGTGCCAGCAGCTTAGGGACAGGTGAAAATCAGCCCCAGCATTTT. Its translation is CASSLGTGENQPQHF.

This clone was recorded a few times. CDR3 DNA: TGTGCCAGTAGCCCCCAGACAGGGGGTGATCAGCCCCAGCATTTT. It translates to CASSPQTGGDQPQHF. The chain is built from TRBV19 and TRBJ1-5; 9 bases are a match to TRBD1. Germline CDR1 is LNHDA and CDR2 is SQIVND (reference sequence). This CDR3 is built from 15 residues. V lost 6 bases to trimming and J lost 5 bases; unmatched junction nucleotides: 8.

This chain links TRBV7-2 with TRBJ1-2; tentatively, D is TRBD1 (5 bases). Looked up from germline, CDR1 is SGHTA and CDR2 is FQGNSA. V was shortened by 3 bases and J by 1 base, with 18 bases between the two germline ends. The CDR3 totals 17 residues. The CDR3 DNA follows: TGTGCCAGCAGCTTGGGGCCAGGAGAGACACGTAACTATGGCTACACCTTC. Translating gives CASSLGPGETRNYGYTF.

The chain carries TRBV28 and TRBJ2-7; 15 bases map to TRBD2. V gave up 3 bases and J gave up 6 bases; unmatched junction bases: 3. Germline loops: CDR1 MDHEN, CDR2 SYDVKM. The CDR3 is 15 residues long. CDR3 nucleotides: TGTGCCAGCAGTTTCCGGGGACTAGCGGGAGGCGAGCAGTACTTC. Amino acid sequence: CASSFRGLAGGEQYF.

This chain links TRBV5-6 with TRBJ2-1; the D gene is possibly TRBD1 (5 bases). The CDR3 contains 12 residues. The germline CDR1 and CDR2 sequences are SGHDT and YYEEEE. Trimming pared 0 bases from V and 9 bases from J, leaving 7 bases between. The CDR3 DNA sequence: TGTGCCAGCAGCTTGGAGGGGTTTGAGCAGTTCTTC. Its protein product is CASSLEGFEQFF.

This chain links TRBV27 with TRBJ1-2; 7 positions agree with TRBD1. The germline gives CDR1 MNHEY, CDR2 SMNVEV (reference sequence). The CDR3 consists of 14 residues. V lost 3 bases, J lost 1 base, and 2 bases stayed unmatched. The DNA of the CDR3 is TGTGCCAGCAGTTTTAGACAGGGTAACTATGGCTACACCTTC. The encoded protein is CASSFRQGNYGYTF.

The chain uses TRBV28 and TRBJ1-1, with D possibly matching TRBD1 (6 bases). Trimming left V 6 bases short and J 2 bases short, with 13 bases between. The CDR3 contains 14 residues. CDR1 and CDR2 (germline): MDHEN, SYDVKM. The CDR3 region is CASRLQGSNTEAFF. CDR3 coding DNA: TGTGCCAGCAGGCTACAGGGATCAAACACTGAAGCTTTCTTT. Variable domain in full (rest from reference TRBV28 and TRBJ1-1): DVKVTQSSRYLVKRTGEKVFLECVQDMDHENMFWYRQDPGLGLRLIYFSYDVKMKEKGDIPEGYSVSREKKERFSLILESASTNQTSMYLCASRLQGSNTEAFFGQGTRLTVV.

This clone was recorded only once. CDR3 in DNA: TGTGCCACCAGCGTTGAAGGGCTAGACGGGGCCGGGGAGCTGTTTTTT. Translated: CATSVEGLDGAGELFF. This sequence joins TRBV15 and TRBJ2-2; D may be TRBD2 (5 bases). V was cut by 5 bases and J by 6 bases, with 19 bases left in between. From germline, CDR1 is LNHNV and CDR2 YYDKDF (reference sequence). This CDR3 spans 16 amino acids.

This clone was recorded only once. The DNA of the CDR3 is TGTGCCAGCAGCACCGGGACAGGGGGAAGCGGGGAGCTGTTTTTT. This translates into CASSTGTGGSGELFF. The J gene is TRBJ2-2, the V gene TRBV11-2, with 11 bases that match TRBD1. The CDR3 is made up of 15 amino acids. Germline V gene data show CDR1 as SGHAT and CDR2 as FQNNGV. J was trimmed by 7 bases and V by 5 bases; bases with no gene match: 6.

The V and J genes are TRBV7-6 and TRBJ2-1; 9 positions agree with TRBD1. This CDR3 has 15 amino acids. CDR1 is SGHVS and CDR2 is FNYEAQ in the germline V gene. Losses at the gene ends were 4 bases for V and 8 bases for J; bases not matched to a gene: 9. The CDR3 DNA follows: TGTGCCAGCAGCTCAACCGGGACAGGGTTCGATGAGCAGTTCTTC. It translates to CASSSTGTGFDEQFF.

The rearrangement joins TRBV9 to TRBJ2-2; D call uncertain. Germline CDR1 SGDLS, CDR2 YYNGEE. This CDR3 has 16 residues. Trimming removed 0 bases from V and 7 bases from J, with 16 bases in between. In DNA, the CDR3 is TGTGCCAGCAGCGTAGGAGCCTTGGAAGCGTACGGGGAGCTGTTTTTT. Translation gives CASSVGALEAYGELFF.